One T cell receptor beta chain is described in this entry. This clonotype appeared a few times. What antigen it recognizes has not been identified. Base qualities are not at hand, and no much larger clone is one base apart. The intended sense of this specimen's time point label: day 60 (about 2 months) after transplantation. According to the study, the label for this sample's treatment or condition signals: allogeneic hematopoietic cell transplantation with graft depleted of TCRalphabeta T cells and CD19 B cells. Transplant recipients were children who received TCRalphabeta/CD19-depleted allogeneic hematopoietic cell grafts. This entry comes from a study of T-cell reconstitution after alpha-beta-depleted transplantation in children (dated by TCRdb to the mid-2010s). Regarding the complete study: Using TCR repertoire profiling, the study quantitatively followed how T-cell immune reconstitution unfolded in children after TCRalphabeta/CD19-depleted allogeneic hematopoietic cell transplantation. The paper's findings and limits, for the study overall: In some patients, the high TCRbeta diversity seen at day 60 was put down to recipient T cells and intrathymic progenitors that had survived conditioning. Over subsequent months, a decline in hyperexpanded clone frequencies was noted, and after one year, T-cell counts and TCRbeta diversity were mostly ascribed to newly produced T cells. Apparently early alphabetaT-cell count recovery about two months after transplant reportedly relied on only several hundred rapidly expanded clones derived from non-depleted graft cells.

The method was PCR. Sequencing took place on an Illumina HiSeq 2500. TCR library preparation used molecular barcoding, with unique molecular identifiers applied to normalize quantification of the TCRbeta repertoire. The public reads were reprocessed in TCRdb via fastp at Q25 and MiXCR, keeping in-frame beta chains. Records with the same CDR3 protein are collapsed into one entry carrying the most frequent genes and DNA. Across this sample there are about 97,000 distinct CDR3 sequences, with around 5.9% seen only once. The ten largest clones capture approximately 6.6% of the sample. The starting material was PBMCs, mostly from graft donor cells, obtained 60 days after TCRalphabeta/CD19-depleted stem cell transplant. This TCR came from a female patient between 2 and 15 years old who had a stem cell transplant for Fanconi anemia, so the T cells may come from the graft donor.

The encoded CDR3 is CASRQDVTYEQYF. The DNA is as follows: TGTGCCAGCAGGCAGGACGTTACCTACGAGCAGTACTTC. The chain joins TRBV28 to TRBJ2-7; the D gene is unclear. V gives up 6 bases and J gives up 2 bases, and the segment between their germline ends measures 11 bases. The CDR3, from cysteine to phenylalanine, totals 13 residues. Only the CDR3 DNA stays, 39 bases, in frame from base 1. Looking up the germline V gene yields CDR1 MDHEN and CDR2 SYDVKM. Extended through the reference TRBV28 and TRBJ2-7 proteins, this CDR3 yields the full variable domain: DVKVTQSSRYLVKRTGEKVFLECVQDMDHENMFWYRQDPGLGLRLIYFSYDVKMKEKGDIPEGYSVSREKKERFSLILESASTNQTSMYLCASRQDVTYEQYFGPGTRLTVT.